This T cell receptor (beta chain) was sequenced for a study of control samples from healthy donors and cancer patients. Profiling relied on immunoSEQ multiplex PCR, and the TCRdb table lists in-frame clones only, not all of them. This table holds roughly 190,000 clones, 90% to 95% found once. The CDR3 has 16 amino acids. Trimming removed 3 bases at V and 2 bases at J, with 17 bases between. Germline V gene data show CDR1 as WNHNN and CDR2 as SYGVQD (reference sequence). This chain connects TRBV10-1 to TRBJ2-7; D is ambiguous. This TCR was sampled from a man aged 30 to 45 in good health. Input material: blood. Here the CDR3 DNA reads TGCGCCAGCAGTGACGGTTTTGGCAGCGCGACCTACGAGCAGTACTTC. Its translation is CASSDGFGSATYEQYF.